Below are 30 T cell receptor beta chains sequenced from a single sample in a study of cytomegalovirus exposure and HLA in healthy donors. Researchers ran the PCR with 60 Vbeta and 13 Jbeta primers. Method: immunoSEQ multiplex PCR; TCRdb's copy keeps in-frame clones and lacks some. The sample lists about 90,000 clones, roughly 63% seen once, with around a fifth in the top ten. The sample consisted of PBMCs. The receptors originated from a woman aged 50 to 60 in good health and CMV-seropositive.

J is TRBJ1-2 and V is TRBV13, with 7 bases aligning to TRBD1. CDR3 length: 15 residues. From germline, CDR1 is PRHDT and CDR2 FYEKMQ (reference sequence). V lost 6 bases to trimming and J lost 2 bases; unmatched junction nucleotides: 9. The CDR3, as DNA: TGTGCCAGCAGGCAGAGGACAGGAGAGAACTATGGCTACACCTTC. Protein sequence: CASRQRTGENYGYTF.

To note about this clone: The sample contains more than one DNA sequence encoding this CDR3. The chain uses TRBV19 and TRBJ1-2; no definite D call. The CDR3 has 13 amino acids. Between the trimmed V and J ends, which lost 3 bases and 10 bases, there was a span of 15 bases. The V gene's germline CDR1 is LNHDA and CDR2 SQIVND (reference sequence). In nucleotides, the CDR3 is TGTGCCAGTAGTATTCAGGCAGGAGGCGCCTACACCTTC. Encoded protein: CASSIQAGGAYTF.

The chain couples TRBV30 to TRBJ1-5; D not certain. Per the germline V gene, CDR1 is GTSNPN and CDR2 is SVGIG (reference sequence). V lost 0 bases, J lost 5 bases, and 8 bases lay in between. This CDR3 region has 13 residues. CDR3 nucleotides: TGTGCCTGGAGTGTCCAATTAGATCAGCCCCAGCATTTT. Encoded protein: CAWSVQLDQPQHF.

The V call is TRBV6-1, the J call TRBJ1-6; D remains unclear. The CDR3 runs to 15 residues. Between the trimmed V and J ends, which lost 0 bases and 7 bases, there was a span of 10 bases. CDR1 and CDR2 from the germline V gene are MNHNS and SASEGT. The CDR3 nucleotides are TGTGCCAGCAGTGAAGCGAGGGTAGGAAATTCACCCCTCCACTTT. It specifies CASSEARVGNSPLHF.

This rearrangement joins TRBV5-4 to TRBJ1-2, with D unclear. The CDR3 consists of 12 residues. V lost 0 bases, J lost 7 bases, and 7 bases lay in between. The germline V gene has CDR1 SGHNT and CDR2 YYREEE (reference sequence). In DNA, the CDR3 is TGTGCCAGCAGCTTGGAGAGGTTTGGCTACACCTTC. It codes for CASSLERFGYTF.

The V call is TRBV11-1, the J call TRBJ1-2, with D hard to call. Trimming shortened V by 1 base and J by 4 bases, and 10 bases separated the two germline ends. The CDR3 sequence is 14 residues long. Germline CDR1 and CDR2: SGHAT and FQDESV (reference sequence). This chain's CDR3 is CASSLGGKGYGYTF. As DNA, the CDR3 is TGTGCCAGCAGCTTAGGAGGGAAGGGCTATGGCTACACCTTC.

This chain joins TRBV28 and TRBJ2-1; 7 positions agree with TRBD1. Trimming at V came to 2 bases and at J to 3 bases, leaving 4 bases not matched to a gene. The CDR3 consists of 15 residues. The germline V gene has CDR1 MDHEN and CDR2 SYDVKM. The CDR3 here is CASSLGTALYNEQFF. CDR3 sequence (DNA): TGTGCCAGCAGTTTAGGGACAGCCCTCTACAATGAGCAGTTCTTC.

The V and J genes are TRBV6-1 and TRBJ1-5; D gene uncertain. The CDR3 is 15 residues long. V dropped 1 base and J dropped 2 bases, with 9 bases sitting between them. CDR1 MNHNS and CDR2 SASEGT come from the germline V gene. The CDR3 reads CASSEGRDGNQPQHF. The DNA of the CDR3 is TGTGCCAGCAGTGAAGGCCGGGATGGCAATCAGCCCCAGCATTTT.

V and J are TRBV7-8 and TRBJ1-1; tentative D call: TRBD1 (6 bases). The germline V gene has CDR1 SGHVS and CDR2 FQNEAQ. This CDR3 contains 13 residues. V lost 4 bases, J lost 2 bases, and 8 bases lay in between. DNA for the CDR3: TGTGCCAGCAGCTGGACAGAAAACACTGAAGCTTTCTTT. Amino acids: CASSWTENTEAFF.

This chain connects TRBV11-2 to TRBJ2-5, with 11 bases that match TRBD2. After removal of 0 bases from V and 2 bases from J, the junction contained 2 bases not matched to a gene. This CDR3 contains 16 residues. CDR1 and CDR2 from the germline V gene are SGHAT and FQNNGV. CDR3 sequence (DNA): TGTGCCAGCAGCTTAGATCTAGCGGGGGGTCAAGAGACCCAGTACTTC. Translating it yields CASSLDLAGGQETQYF.

This clone occurred once. The J gene is TRBJ1-2, the V gene TRBV5-6, with D uncertain. V lost 7 bases, J lost 0 bases, and 19 bases lay in between. This CDR3 is 16 amino acids long. Germline CDR1 SGHDT, CDR2 YYEEEE. The DNA of the CDR3 is TGTGCCAGCGCCGAGGAGGGAAGGGCTCCTAACTATGGCTACACCTTC. Protein sequence: CASAEEGRAPNYGYTF. The whole variable domain, filled in from reference TRBV5-6 and TRBJ1-2, reads DAGVTQSPTHLIKTRGQQVTLRCSPKSGHDTVSWYQQALGQGPQFIFQYYEEEERQRGNFPDRFSGHQFPNYSSELNVNALLLGDSALYLCASAEEGRAPNYGYTFGSGTRLTVV.

This chain uses TRBV28 with TRBJ2-5, with TRBD2 matching 11 bases. V was pared by 5 bases and J by 5 bases, with 7 bases of the junction left unmatched. CDR3 size: 15 residues. CDR1 MDHEN and CDR2 SYDVKM come from the germline V gene. CDR3 loop: CASSDYSGGAETQYF. The CDR3 DNA reads as TGTGCCAGCAGTGACTATAGCGGGGGGGCCGAGACCCAGTACTTC. The variable domain in full, completed from reference TRBV28 and TRBJ2-5, reads DVKVTQSSRYLVKRTGEKVFLECVQDMDHENMFWYRQDPGLGLRLIYFSYDVKMKEKGDIPEGYSVSREKKERFSLILESASTNQTSMYLCASSDYSGGAETQYFGPGTRLLVL.

This chain connects TRBV29-1 to TRBJ1-1, with 8 nucleotides matching TRBD1. In germline, CDR1 is SQVTM, CDR2 ANQGSEA. Germline trimming cut 3 bases from V and 4 bases from J; bases unmatched to any gene: 4. The CDR3 is made up of 13 amino acids. The CDR3 coding sequence is TGCAGCGTTGACGACAGGGGTAGCACTGAAGCTTTCTTT. Translating it yields CSVDDRGSTEAFF.

A word on this clone: At one boundary the junction diverges from the germline segment, which might be a read error. The chain links TRBV7-9 to TRBJ2-7, with a tentative D call TRBD2 (5 bases). The CDR3 is 12 amino acids. Germline CDR1 and CDR2: SEHNR and FQNEAQ (reference sequence). In DNA, the CDR3 is TGTTCCAGCAGCTCGGTAGCGCTCGAGCAGTACTTC. It is translated as CSSSSVALEQYF. Full variable domain (remainder filled in from reference TRBV7-9 and TRBJ2-7): DTGVSQNPRHKITKRGQNVTFRCDPISEHNRLYWYRQTLGQGPEFLTYFQNEAQLEKSRLLSDRFSAERPKGSFSTLEIQRTEQGDSAMYLCSSSSVALEQYFGPGTRLTVT.

As concerns this clone: This specimen includes other DNA sequences encoding the same CDR3. The genes are TRBV6-5 and TRBJ1-2; 7 bases are shared with TRBD1. CDR3 length: 13 residues. The germline V gene has CDR1 MNHEY and CDR2 SVGAGI. Germline trimming cut 6 bases from V and 2 bases from J; bases unmatched to any gene: 3. The CDR3 DNA is TGTGCCAGCAGCCCGGGACAGAACTATGGCTACACCTTC. Protein product: CASSPGQNYGYTF.

The V call is TRBV28, the J call TRBJ1-3; D is unclear. The V end was cut by 5 bases, the J end by 0 bases, with 14 bases between. Germline V gene lookup returns CDR1 MDHEN and CDR2 SYDVKM. There are 16 residues in the CDR3. CDR3 protein: CASSNPTGSSGNTIYF. Here the CDR3 DNA reads TGTGCCAGCAGTAACCCGACGGGAAGCTCTGGAAACACCATATATTTT. Supplemented by reference TRBV28 and TRBJ1-3, the full variable domain reads DVKVTQSSRYLVKRTGEKVFLECVQDMDHENMFWYRQDPGLGLRLIYFSYDVKMKEKGDIPEGYSVSREKKERFSLILESASTNQTSMYLCASSNPTGSSGNTIYFGEGSWLTVV.

This rearrangement joins TRBV30 to TRBJ1-4; D unresolved. The CDR3 is 14 amino acids. V lost 4 bases and J lost 3, with 12 bases in between. The germline CDR1 and CDR2 sequences are GTSNPN and SVGIG (reference sequence). CDR3 protein: CAWNPRSANEKLFF. CDR3 in DNA: TGTGCCTGGAACCCCAGATCAGCTAATGAAAAACTGTTTTTT.

This chain uses TRBV7-9 with TRBJ1-2, with TRBD1 matching 9 bases. Trimming cost V 1 base and J 2 bases; bases outside gene matches: 5. Germline V lookup: CDR1 SEHNR, CDR2 FQNEAQ (reference sequence). The CDR3 runs 16 residues. The CDR3 DNA follows: TGTGCCAGCAGCTTAGGGACAGGGGTTCAAAACTATGGCTACACCTTC. This sequence encodes CASSLGTGVQNYGYTF.

In this sample, this clone turned up a few times. The chain carries TRBV6-5 and TRBJ1-1; possibly TRBD1 for D (5 bases). Germline V lookup: CDR1 MNHEY, CDR2 SVGAGI. V shed 5 bases and J shed 7 bases, with 14 bases lying between them. The CDR3 is 13 amino acids. In DNA form, the CDR3 reads TGTGCCAGCAGTGAATCAGGGTGGATTGAAGCTTTCTTT. This codes for CASSESGWIEAFF.

The rearrangement links TRBV5-1 to TRBJ2-7; D might be TRBD2 (7 bases). The CDR3 is 16 amino acids. Trimming took 0 bases from V and 1 from J, leaving 14 bases between them. Germline V gives CDR1 SGHRS, CDR2 YFSETQ. CDR3 amino acids: CASSLAAGAISYEQYF. In DNA form, the CDR3 reads TGCGCCAGCAGCTTGGCGGCGGGGGCGATATCCTACGAGCAGTACTTC.

The genes are TRBV28 and TRBJ1-5, with D possibly being TRBD1 (6 bases). V dropped 3 bases and J dropped 4 bases, with 19 bases sitting between them. CDR1 and CDR2 (germline): MDHEN, SYDVKM. This CDR3 spans 17 amino acids. This chain's CDR3 is CASSFSSAGGRNQPQHF. CDR3 sequence (DNA): TGTGCCAGCAGTTTCAGCTCGGCTGGGGGCCGAAATCAGCCCCAGCATTTT.

The chain couples TRBV6-1 to TRBJ1-1; D is uncertain. Germline V gives CDR1 MNHNS, CDR2 SASEGT. There are 13 residues in the CDR3. The V gene lost 7 bases and the J gene lost 3 bases, with 12 bases spanning the gap. CDR3 amino acids: CASTKVSDTEAFF. The CDR3 DNA follows: TGTGCCAGCACAAAGGTGAGCGACACTGAAGCTTTCTTT.

The chain combines TRBV13 with TRBJ2-7; D is unresolved. Germline CDR1 is PRHDT and CDR2 is FYEKMQ (reference sequence). V was pared by 5 bases and J by 7 bases, with 21 bases between. This CDR3 spans 15 amino acids. The CDR3 nucleotides are TGTGCCAGCAGCCCTCCGGATTCTATTCTCGGGGAGCAGTACTTC. Its protein product is CASSPPDSILGEQYF.

The rearrangement uses TRBV28 and TRBJ2-7; the D gene is possibly TRBD2 (6 bases). The CDR3 totals 12 residues. Germline CDR1 reads MDHEN; CDR2 reads SYDVKM. The V end was cut by 3 bases, the J end by 6 bases, with 9 bases between. This CDR3 is CASSFGGGEQYF. CDR3 sequence (DNA): TGTGCCAGCAGTTTTGGGGGAGGCGAGCAGTACTTC.

The rearrangement joins TRBV27 to TRBJ1-2; D ambiguous. CDR1 is MNHEY, CDR2 SMNVEV, per germline (reference sequence). Trimming took off 5 bases at V and 5 bases at J, with 15 bases between the two ends. The CDR3 runs to 14 residues. The CDR3 reads CASSIDRGTYGYTF. In nucleotides, the CDR3 is TGTGCCAGCAGTATCGACCGGGGTACTTATGGCTACACCTTC.

The chain couples TRBV4-3 to TRBJ2-1; 9 nucleotides align to TRBD2. With V trimmed by 6 bases and J by 0 bases, 3 bases remained unmatched. The CDR3 is 15 residues long. Per germline, CDR1 LGHNA and CDR2 YSLEER. CDR3 loop: CASSSGGYSYNEQFF. The CDR3 coding sequence is TGCGCCAGCAGTAGCGGGGGCTACTCCTACAATGAGCAGTTCTTC.

The chain combines TRBV19 with TRBJ2-2; 7 nucleotides align to TRBD2. The length of the CDR3 is 14 residues. Losses at the gene ends were 9 bases for V and 0 bases for J; bases not matched to a gene: 4. Per the germline V gene, CDR1 is LNHDA and CDR2 is SQIVND (reference sequence). The CDR3 coding sequence is TGTGCCAGCCGGGACTACGCGAACACCGGGGAGCTGTTTTTT. Protein product: CASRDYANTGELFF.

The J gene is TRBJ2-1, the V gene TRBV6-1; 11 nucleotides line up with TRBD2. The CDR3 runs 15 residues. Trimming took 0 bases from V and 9 from J; bases not matched to a gene: 4. The V gene's germline CDR1 is MNHNS and CDR2 SASEGT. This CDR3 reads CASSEAVAGGPEQFF. CDR3 nucleotides: TGTGCCAGCAGTGAAGCGGTAGCGGGGGGGCCTGAGCAGTTCTTC.

The chain joins TRBV7-2 to TRBJ1-2; D ambiguous. CDR1 and CDR2 (germline): SGHTA, FQGNSA. Trimming took off 5 bases at V and 3 bases at J, with 16 bases between the two ends. The length of the CDR3 is 15 residues. The CDR3 DNA reads as TGTGCCAGCAGCCCTACCGGAGGACCCTACTATGGCTACACCTTC. Translated: CASSPTGGPYYGYTF.

This chain links TRBV28 with TRBJ2-2, with a tentative D call TRBD2 (7 bases). Germline V gene data show CDR1 as MDHEN and CDR2 as SYDVKM. V lost 6 bases and J lost 6, with 11 bases in between. CDR3 length equals 13 residues. The CDR3 reads CASSQGGAGELFF. The CDR3, as DNA: TGTGCCAGCAGCCAAGGGGGGGCCGGGGAGCTGTTTTTT.